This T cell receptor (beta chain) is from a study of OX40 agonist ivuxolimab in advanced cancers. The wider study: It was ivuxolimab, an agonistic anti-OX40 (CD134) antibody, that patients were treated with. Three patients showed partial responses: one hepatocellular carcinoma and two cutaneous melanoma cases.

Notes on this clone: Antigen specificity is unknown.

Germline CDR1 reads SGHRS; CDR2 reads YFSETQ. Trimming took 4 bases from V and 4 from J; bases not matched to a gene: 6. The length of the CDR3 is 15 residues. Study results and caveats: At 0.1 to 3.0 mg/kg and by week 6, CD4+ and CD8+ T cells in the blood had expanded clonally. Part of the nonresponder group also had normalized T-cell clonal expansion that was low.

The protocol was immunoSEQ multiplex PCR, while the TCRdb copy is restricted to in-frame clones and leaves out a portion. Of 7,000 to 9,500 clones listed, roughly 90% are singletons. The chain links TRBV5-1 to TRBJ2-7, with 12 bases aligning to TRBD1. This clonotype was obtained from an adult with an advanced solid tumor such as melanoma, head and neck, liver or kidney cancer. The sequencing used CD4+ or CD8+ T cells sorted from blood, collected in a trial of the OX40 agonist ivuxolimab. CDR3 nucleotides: TGCGCCAGCAGCACGGGACAGGGGGCGACGTACGAGCAGTACTTC. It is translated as CASSTGQGATYEQYF. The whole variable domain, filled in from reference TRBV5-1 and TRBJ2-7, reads KAGVTQTPRYLIKTRGQQVTLSCSPISGHRSVSWYQQTPGQGLQFLFEYFSETQRNKGNFPGRFSGRQFSNSRSEMNVSTLELGDSALYLCASSTGQGATYEQYFGPGTRLTVT.